The rows below give T cell receptor beta chains drawn from one sample of a study of blood T cell repertoires in COVID-19. Sequencing used immunoSEQ multiplex PCR; TCRdb keeps in-frame clones, though not all of them. The sample shows 95,000 to 150,000 clones, around 80% of them seen only once. Sequenced input: peripheral blood. The receptors stem from a man aged 55-75 years with active or convalescent COVID-19. Both conserved end residues are part of each CDR3. A D gene is named only where the DNA matches it firmly. Clone size is stated in some rows and not others, as once, few, many or a class when expanded.

j_call: TRBJ1-4
d_call: NA
clone_size: NA
v_call: TRBV19
cdr3_aa: CASSGRTATNEKLFF
cdr3_nt: TGTGCCAGTAGTGGAAGGACAGCTACTAATGAAAAACTGTTTTTT

j_call: TRBJ1-2
d_call: TRBD1
clone_size: NA
v_call: TRBV5-1
cdr3_aa: CASSPSVGGQDGYTF
cdr3_nt: TGCGCCAGCAGCCCCTCTGTAGGGGGCCAGGATGGCTACACCTTC

j_call: TRBJ1-4
d_call: NA
clone_size: NA
v_call: TRBV18
cdr3_aa: CASSPQGQGEKLFF
cdr3_nt: TGTGCCAGCTCACCACAAGGGCAGGGAGAAAAACTGTTTTTT

j_call: TRBJ1-2
d_call: TRBD1
clone_size: few
v_call: TRBV5-1
cdr3_aa: CASSSTGGNYGYTF
cdr3_nt: TGCGCCAGCAGCTCGACAGGGGGTAACTATGGCTACACCTTC

j_call: TRBJ1-6
d_call: NA
clone_size: NA
v_call: TRBV6-2/TRBV6-3
cdr3_aa: CASSRPTGNNSPLHF
cdr3_nt: TGTGCCAGCAGCCGCCCCACAGGGAACAATTCACCCCTCCACTTT

j_call: TRBJ2-2
d_call: TRBD2
clone_size: NA
v_call: TRBV7-2
cdr3_aa: CASSLMGLAGQNTGELFF
cdr3_nt: TGTGCCAGCAGTCTTATGGGACTAGCGGGACAGAACACCGGGGAGCTGTTTTTT

j_call: TRBJ1-3
d_call: NA
clone_size: NA
v_call: TRBV4-2
cdr3_aa: CASSLVRSSGNTIYF
cdr3_nt: TGTGCCAGCAGCCTAGTTAGGAGTTCTGGAAACACCATATATTTT

j_call: TRBJ2-1
d_call: TRBD2
clone_size: NA
v_call: TRBV11-2
cdr3_aa: CASSPTSGSLEQFF
cdr3_nt: TGTGCCAGCAGCCCGACTAGCGGGAGCCTTGAGCAGTTCTTC

j_call: TRBJ1-1
d_call: NA
clone_size: NA
v_call: TRBV29-1
cdr3_aa: CSGLRNTEAFF
cdr3_nt: TGCAGCGGTCTGCGGAACACTGAAGCTTTCTTT

j_call: TRBJ2-3
d_call: TRBD2
clone_size: few
v_call: TRBV11-3
cdr3_aa: CASSPGTSGFFTDTQYF
cdr3_nt: TGTGCCAGCAGCCCCGGGACTAGCGGGTTTTTCACAGATACGCAGTATTTT

j_call: TRBJ2-7
d_call: NA
clone_size: NA
v_call: TRBV28
cdr3_aa: CASRYSGDSYEQYF
cdr3_nt: TGTGCCAGCAGATACAGCGGAGACTCCTACGAGCAGTACTTC

j_call: TRBJ1-5
d_call: NA
clone_size: NA
v_call: TRBV19
cdr3_aa: CASTTGGGRIGPQHF
cdr3_nt: TGTGCCAGTACCACCGGCGGGGGGAGGATAGGGCCCCAGCATTTT

j_call: TRBJ1-3
d_call: TRBD1
clone_size: NA
v_call: TRBV7-2
cdr3_aa: CASTRDRASSGNTIYF
cdr3_nt: TGTGCCAGCACCCGGGACAGGGCCTCCTCTGGAAACACCATATATTTT